The 21 T cell receptor beta chains below were found in one sample sequenced in a study of a mutant IDH1 vaccine in newly diagnosed glioma. Profiling relied on immunoSEQ multiplex PCR, and the TCRdb table lists in-frame clones only, not all of them. The table has some 90,000 clones, 82% seen once. Time point given: baseline, week 1 (first vaccination visit). Treatment indicated: pre-vaccination baseline after standard-of-care therapy. The specimen comprised PBMCs, sampled from a glioma patient treated with radiotherapy, temozolomide or both. The receptors come from a man in his forties with glioma. Some clones in this sample may be carry-over from other donors' samples.

This chain links TRBV14 with TRBJ1-1; no clear D gene. V was pared by 0 bases and J by 6 bases, with 11 bases between. CDR3 length: 14 amino acids. The germline gives CDR1 SGHDN, CDR2 FVKESK. The CDR3 nucleotides read TGTGCCAGCAGCCAAGACACAACTGTTGCTGAAGCTTTCTTT. Encoded protein: CASSQDTTVAEAFF. Drawing the rest from reference TRBV14 and TRBJ1-1, the complete variable domain is EAGVTQFPSHSVIEKGQTVTLRCDPISGHDNLYWYRRVMGKEIKFLLHFVKESKQDESGMPNNRFLAERTGGTYSTLKVQPAELEDSGVYFCASSQDTTVAEAFFGQGTRLTVV.

V is TRBV25-1 and J is TRBJ1-2, with D possibly matching TRBD1 (5 bases). Germline CDR1 and CDR2: MGHDK and SYGVNS. The ends were cut back, 1 base at V and 4 bases at J, with 16 bases in the middle. This CDR3 has 16 residues. DNA of the CDR3: TGTGCCAGCAGTGAATGGGACGGCAGGGAGGTCTATGGCTACACCTTC. Translated: CASSEWDGREVYGYTF.

This clone occurred a few times. The V call is TRBV12-5, the J call TRBJ2-2; D not certain. Per the germline V gene, CDR1 is LGHNT and CDR2 is FRNRAP. V lost 6 bases, J lost 7 bases, and 9 bases lay in between. The CDR3 totals 12 residues. In DNA form, the CDR3 reads TGTGCTAGTGGGGAAGGGATCGGGGAGCTGTTTTTT. This gives the protein CASGEGIGELFF.

Here the CDR3 reads CASTSLVNTDTQYF. In DNA form, the CDR3 reads TGTGCCAGCACCTCACTAGTAAACACAGATACGCAGTATTTT. The gene calls are TRBV6-6 and TRBJ2-3; D possibly corresponds to TRBD2 (5 bases). In germline, CDR1 is MNHNY, CDR2 SVGAGI (reference sequence). Trimming cost V 7 bases and J 2 bases, with 13 bases left between them. The CDR3 totals 14 residues.

The chain is built from TRBV14 and TRBJ1-2; D uncertain. Germline V gene lookup returns CDR1 SGHDN and CDR2 FVKESK. Trimming removed 2 bases at V and 5 bases at J, with 6 bases between. This CDR3 region has 12 residues. The CDR3 DNA sequence: TGTGCCAGCAGCCAATCCAGATATGGCTACACCTTC. This gives the protein CASSQSRYGYTF.

The V and J genes are TRBV6-5 and TRBJ1-2; D is perhaps TRBD1 (6 bases). V lost 6 bases to trimming and J lost 3 bases, with 17 bases between them. The CDR3 is 15 amino acids. The germline gives CDR1 MNHEY, CDR2 SVGAGI. Here the CDR3 DNA reads TGTGCCAGCAGCCACCCGGAGGGGGGCTACTATGGCTACACCTTC. Amino acids: CASSHPEGGYYGYTF.

The rearrangement links TRBV9 to TRBJ1-6; tentatively, D is TRBD1 (5 bases). Germline CDR1 reads SGDLS; CDR2 reads YYNGEE. V was trimmed by 1 base and J by 10 bases, leaving 12 bases between them. CDR3 size: 14 residues. In DNA form, the CDR3 reads TGTGCCAGCAGCGTAAGGCAGGGTGGATCACCCCTCCACTTT. Protein sequence: CASSVRQGGSPLHF.

This sequence joins TRBV6-5 and TRBJ2-2, with D perhaps TRBD2 (5 bases). The V gene's germline CDR1 is MNHEY and CDR2 SVGAGI. The CDR3 is made up of 15 amino acids. Trimming removed 10 bases from V and 1 base from J, with 16 bases in between. CDR3 amino acids: CATKRAGQNTGELFF. DNA for the CDR3: TGTGCCACCAAGAGGGCAGGCCAGAACACCGGGGAGCTGTTTTTT.

The CDR3 sequence: CASRPPPLGETQYF. Here the CDR3 DNA reads TGTGCCAGCAGACCCCCACCTCTCGGGGAGACCCAGTACTTC. The chain has TRBV6-5 and TRBJ2-5; no definite D call. CDR1 MNHEY and CDR2 SVGAGI come from the germline V gene. V lost 6 bases to trimming and J lost 5 bases, with 16 bases between them. The CDR3 runs 14 residues.

The chain uses TRBV29-1 and TRBJ2-7, with no clear D. Germline V CDR1 and CDR2: SQVTM, ANQGSEA. Trimming cost V 5 bases and J 4 bases, with 9 bases left between them. CDR3 length: 11 amino acids. Written as DNA, the CDR3 is TGCAGCGTTCACGAGAATTACGAGCAGTACTTC. Translated: CSVHENYEQYF.

The rearrangement links TRBV30 to TRBJ2-3, with D hard to call. Germline V gives CDR1 GTSNPN, CDR2 SVGIG (reference sequence). This CDR3 contains 12 residues. The V gene lost 0 bases and the J gene lost 5 bases, with 6 bases spanning the gap. Here the CDR3 DNA reads TGTGCCTGGAGTGTAAATGGAGATACGCAGTATTTT. As protein: CAWSVNGDTQYF.

V usage is TRBV5-1 and J usage is TRBJ1-4; possibly TRBD1 for D (5 bases). With 6 bases removed from V and 2 bases from J, the gap between germline ends came to 8 bases. CDR3 length equals 13 residues. The germline CDR1 and CDR2 sequences are SGHRS and YFSETQ. CDR3 in DNA: TGCGCCAGCACCGAGGGGACTAATGAAAAACTGTTTTTT. It translates to CASTEGTNEKLFF.

This chain joins TRBV5-1 and TRBJ1-4, with D hard to call. The CDR3 consists of 13 residues. Germline CDR1 reads SGHRS; CDR2 reads YFSETQ. The V and J ends lost 3 bases and 2 bases respectively, with 5 bases between them. CDR3 loop: CASSSRTNEKLFF. CDR3 DNA: TGCGCCAGCAGCTCTCGGACTAATGAAAAACTGTTTTTT.

The chain is built from TRBV7-9 and TRBJ2-5; 9 positions agree with TRBD1. The germline CDR1 and CDR2 sequences are SEHNR and FQNEAQ (reference sequence). Losses at the gene ends were 5 bases for V and 5 bases for J; bases not matched to a gene: 9. The CDR3 loop spans 15 amino acids. The CDR3 loop reads CASSTPQGARETQYF. The CDR3 DNA is TGTGCCAGCAGCACCCCACAGGGGGCCCGGGAGACCCAGTACTTC.

In DNA form, the CDR3 reads TGTGCCAGCAGCTGGGACGGGGGGTCTCAGCCCCAGCATTTT. Protein: CASSWDGGSQPQHF. The chain employs TRBV7-2 and TRBJ1-5; possible D gene TRBD1, 5 bases. The V and J ends lost 4 bases and 6 bases respectively, with 13 bases between them. The CDR3 loop spans 14 amino acids. CDR1 and CDR2 (germline): SGHTA, FQGNSA.

The chain is built from TRBV29-1 and TRBJ1-1; D might be TRBD1 (5 bases). The germline V gene encodes CDR1 SQVTM and CDR2 ANQGSEA. The CDR3 loop spans 12 amino acids. V shed 0 bases and J shed 7 bases, with 9 bases lying between them. The CDR3 loop is CSVEEGTVEAFF. CDR3 DNA: TGCAGCGTTGAAGAAGGGACGGTTGAAGCTTTCTTT.

The chain uses TRBV5-1 and TRBJ1-2; D is perhaps TRBD1 (5 bases). CDR3 length: 14 amino acids. The germline V gene has CDR1 SGHRS and CDR2 YFSETQ. V was clipped by 4 bases and J by 4 bases, with 14 bases between them. CDR3 residues: CASSRDALGYGYTF. CDR3 nucleotide sequence: TGCGCCAGCAGCAGGGACGCTCTCGGCTATGGCTACACCTTC.

The chain couples TRBV15 to TRBJ1-5; D is unclear. CDR3 length equals 15 residues. Germline V gene sequence: CDR1 LNHNV, CDR2 YYDKDF (reference sequence). The ends were cut back, 0 bases at V and 9 bases at J, with 15 bases in the middle. The CDR3 nucleotides are TGTGCCACCAGCAGAGATGAGCGGCCGGACGGGCCCCAGCATTTT. It yields the protein CATSRDERPDGPQHF.

V gene TRBV6-4 combines with J gene TRBJ1-2, with TRBD1 identical over 9 bases. The CDR3 runs 14 residues. J lost 4 bases, V lost 2 bases, and 2 bases had no gene match. Germline V gene lookup returns CDR1 MRHNA and CDR2 SNTAGT. CDR3 region: CASSDPGQGYGYTF. CDR3 bases: TGTGCCAGCAGTGACCCGGGACAGGGCTATGGCTACACCTTC.

CDR3 loop: CASSGVKQARDQPQHF. The CDR3 DNA sequence: TGTGCCAGCAGTGGAGTAAAGCAAGCCAGGGATCAGCCCCAGCATTTT. The chain combines TRBV2 with TRBJ1-5, with TRBD1 as a possible D gene (5 bases). V dropped 4 bases and J dropped 5 bases, with 18 bases sitting between them. The CDR3 is made up of 16 amino acids. Germline CDR1 SNHLY, CDR2 FYNNEI.

The chain links TRBV4-1 to TRBJ1-2; D is uncertain. Trimming cost V 0 bases and J 5 bases, with 13 bases left between them. The germline gives CDR1 MGHRA, CDR2 YSYEKL. The CDR3 covers 15 residues. The CDR3 nucleotides are TGCGCCAGCAGCCAAGATGTCAGCCGTGGGTATGGCTACACCTTC. Translated, it gives CASSQDVSRGYGYTF.